This is a list of T cell receptor beta chains from one sample in a study of cytomegalovirus exposure and HLA in healthy donors. Generated by immunoSEQ multiplex PCR, the TCRdb table keeps only in-frame clones and is missing some. The sample holds 70,000 to 100,000 clones; approximately 80% are singletons and the top ten take 2% to 2.5%. The sample was PBMCs. These receptors originate from a man aged 18 to 29 in good health and CMV-seronegative. The CDR3 runs from the conserved cysteine through the conserved F or W. The order of the fields is J gene, clone size, V gene, D gene, CDR3 protein, CDR3 DNA. D genes are given only for firm matches. Clone size appears in some rows only: once, few, many, or a class for an expanded clone.

>TRBJ2-2|NA|TRBV7-7|TRBD1
CASSPGRQGATGELFF
TGTGCTAGCAGCCCAGGGAGACAGGGGGCGACCGGGGAGCTGTTTTTT
>TRBJ1-2|few|TRBV7-9|NA
CSSSAKAGSGYTF
TGTTCCAGCAGCGCCAAGGCGGGGAGCGGCTACACCTTC
>TRBJ2-7|NA|TRBV15|NA
CATSRDARGYEQYF
TGTGCCACCAGCAGAGATGCCAGGGGCTACGAGCAGTACTTC
>TRBJ1-1|NA|TRBV5-8|NA
CASSPEDRYTEAFF
TGTGCCAGCAGCCCCGAGGACAGATACACTGAAGCTTTCTTT
>TRBJ1-1|NA|TRBV25-1|NA
CASSEPGNMGTEAFF
TGTGCCAGCAGTGAACCGGGTAATATGGGCACTGAAGCTTTCTTT
>TRBJ2-1|NA|TRBV5-6|NA
CASSPDAGGSYNEQFF
TGTGCCAGCAGCCCCGATGCTGGCGGTTCGTACAATGAGCAGTTCTTC
>TRBJ2-7|NA|TRBV14|NA
CASSQVSGVSYEQYF
TGTGCCAGCAGCCAGGTATCAGGGGTATCCTACGAGCAGTACTTC
>TRBJ2-7|NA|TRBV7-2|NA
CASSLMLDYEQYF
TGTGCCAGCAGCCTGATGCTAGACTACGAGCAGTACTTC
>TRBJ2-4|NA|TRBV15|TRBD2
CATSRDREGTKNIQYF
TGTGCCACCAGCAGAGATCGGGAGGGGACCAAAAACATTCAGTACTTC
>TRBJ1-2|NA|TRBV18|TRBD1
CASSLDRDYGYTF
TGTGCCAGCTCTCTGGACAGGGACTATGGCTACACCTTC
>TRBJ2-7|NA|TRBV5-1|TRBD1
CASSARQGSYEQYF
TGCGCCAGCAGCGCCCGACAGGGATCCTACGAGCAGTACTTC
>TRBJ1-4|NA|TRBV5-6|TRBD1
CASSLTGYLEKLFF
TGTGCCAGCAGCCTGACAGGGTACCTTGAAAAACTGTTTTTT
>TRBJ1-1|NA|TRBV19|NA
CASSISEGGRAFF
TGTGCCAGTAGTATCTCCGAGGGCGGGAGGGCTTTCTTT
>TRBJ2-1|NA|TRBV9|TRBD2
CASSPIGAGISSEQFF
TGTGCCAGCAGCCCCATCGGAGCGGGGATCTCAAGTGAGCAGTTCTTC
>TRBJ1-2|NA|TRBV19|TRBD1
CASSPRQGGNYGYTF
TGTGCCAGTAGTCCTCGACAGGGGGGCAACTATGGCTACACCTTC
>TRBJ1-6|NA|TRBV5-6|NA
CASSLVAGESPLHF
TGTGCCAGCAGCTTGGTGGCAGGGGAGTCACCCCTCCACTTT
>TRBJ1-1|NA|TRBV18|NA
CASSPTGGVGEAFF
TGTGCCAGCTCACCCACGGGGGGCGTAGGTGAAGCTTTCTTT
>TRBJ1-4|NA|TRBV19|TRBD1
CASSKTGGVTDNEKLFF
TGTGCCAGTAGCAAGACAGGGGGCGTAACGGATAATGAAAAACTGTTTTTT
>TRBJ2-1|NA|TRBV5-1|TRBD2
CASSLSGTSGGREAQFF
TGCGCCAGCAGCTTGAGTGGGACTAGCGGGGGGAGAGAGGCCCAGTTCTTC
>TRBJ2-3|NA|TRBV5-4|TRBD2
CASSLGLAGTDTQYF
TGTGCCAGCAGCCTTGGACTAGCGGGCACAGATACGCAGTATTTT
>TRBJ1-2|NA|TRBV30|TRBD1
CAWSPGPGQNYGYTF
TGTGCCTGGAGCCCCGGCCCGGGACAGAACTATGGCTACACCTTC
>TRBJ2-5|once|TRBV27|TRBD2
CASSLSGTEETQYF
TGTGCCAGCAGTTTAAGCGGGACCGAAGAGACCCAGTACTTC
>TRBJ2-5|NA|TRBV19|NA
CASSIVRGQQAGQQETQYF
TGTGCCAGTAGTATCGTCCGGGGGCAGCAAGCGGGGCAACAAGAGACCCAGTACTTC
>TRBJ2-7|NA|TRBV7-2|NA
CASSSTVEQYF
TGTGCCAGCAGCTCAACAGTCGAGCAGTACTTC
>TRBJ2-3|few|TRBV5-1|NA
CASRSALSTDTQYF
TGCGCCAGCAGAAGCGCACTTAGCACAGATACGCAGTATTTT
>TRBJ1-4|NA|TRBV27|NA
CASKSGERKLFF
TGTGCCAGCAAGAGCGGAGAGAGAAAACTGTTTTTT
>TRBJ1-2|NA|TRBV5-4|NA
CASSAGRNYGYTF
TGTGCCAGCAGCGCAGGCAGAAACTATGGCTACACCTTC
>TRBJ1-1|NA|TRBV30|NA
CAFGSTTGSEAFF
TGTGCCTTCGGCAGTACCACGGGTTCTGAAGCTTTCTTT
>TRBJ2-7|few|TRBV5-1|TRBD1
CASSPGQGIYEQYF
TGCGCCAGCAGCCCGGGACAGGGGATCTACGAGCAGTACTTC
>TRBJ2-7|NA|TRBV6-5|TRBD1
CASRQGGPYEQYF
TGTGCCAGCAGACAGGGGGGTCCCTACGAGCAGTACTTC
>TRBJ2-5|NA|TRBV4-2|NA
CASSQELVQETQYF
TGTGCCAGCAGCCAAGAATTAGTACAAGAGACCCAGTACTTC
>TRBJ2-7|NA|TRBV4-1|NA
CASSPEGGIGYEQYF
TGCGCCAGCAGCCCTGAGGGGGGGATAGGCTACGAGCAGTACTTC
>TRBJ2-3|NA|TRBV6-5|NA
CASSYLRAVDTQYF
TGTGCCAGCAGTTACTTGAGGGCTGTAGATACGCAGTATTTT
>TRBJ1-4|NA|TRBV15|NA
CATSIQGQDEKLFF
TGTGCCACCAGTATACAGGGCCAGGATGAAAAACTGTTTTTT
>TRBJ2-2|few|TRBV5-6|NA
CASSPPRGPNTGELFF
TGTGCCAGCAGTCCTCCTCGAGGCCCGAACACCGGGGAGCTGTTTTTT
>TRBJ1-2|NA|TRBV30|NA
CAWIILEGSGYTF
TGTGCCTGGATTATATTGGAGGGAAGTGGCTACACCTTC
>TRBJ1-1|NA|TRBV29-1|NA
CSVGGGENTEAFF
TGCAGCGTTGGGGGGGGAGAGAACACTGAAGCTTTCTTT
>TRBJ2-5|NA|TRBV4-1|TRBD2
CASSQVLAGGPKETQYF
TGCGCCAGCAGCCAAGTCCTAGCGGGGGGGCCGAAAGAGACCCAGTACTTC
>TRBJ2-2|once|TRBV15|TRBD1
CATSSRTGLTGELFF
TGTGCCACCAGCTCCCGGACAGGACTCACCGGGGAGCTGTTTTTT
>TRBJ1-3|few|TRBV11-2|TRBD1
CASSLVPTGRRNTIYF
TGTGCCAGCAGCTTAGTCCCGACAGGGCGTAGAAACACCATATATTTT
>TRBJ2-1|NA|TRBV5-6|TRBD2
CASRNGLAGGERNEQFF
TGTGCCAGCAGAAACGGACTAGCGGGGGGGGAGCGAAATGAGCAGTTCTTC
>TRBJ1-2|NA|TRBV29-1|NA
CSVRTDLNYGYTF
TGCAGCGTTCGGACAGACCTTAACTATGGCTACACCTTC
>TRBJ2-7|NA|TRBV9|TRBD2
CASSVGGRDEQYF
TGTGCCAGCAGCGTGGGGGGGAGGGACGAGCAGTACTTC
>TRBJ2-5|NA|TRBV2|TRBD2
CASQGVAGVGETQYF
TGTGCCAGCCAAGGGGTAGCGGGGGTAGGGGAGACCCAGTACTTC
>TRBJ2-5|few|TRBV2|NA
CASMRLGETQYF
TGTGCCAGTATGCGACTAGGCGAGACCCAGTACTTC
>TRBJ1-5|few|TRBV7-8|NA
CASSLERHRNQPQHF
TGTGCCAGCAGCTTAGAAAGACATCGCAATCAGCCCCAGCATTTT
>TRBJ1-5|NA|TRBV6-1|NA
CASSESTRSQPQHF
TGTGCCAGCAGTGAATCGACACGAAGTCAGCCCCAGCATTTT
>TRBJ2-5|once|TRBV7-9|TRBD2
CSSSLGIGGGAETQYF
TGTTCCAGCAGCTTAGGAATCGGCGGGGGGGCCGAGACCCAGTACTTC
>TRBJ2-7|NA|TRBV4-1|NA
CASSHQVLVSSYEQYF
TGCGCCAGCAGCCACCAAGTCCTGGTGAGCTCCTACGAGCAGTACTTC
>TRBJ1-1|NA|TRBV5-4|NA
CASSFRGGTEAFF
TGTGCCAGCAGCTTCAGGGGCGGCACTGAAGCTTTCTTT
>TRBJ1-3|NA|TRBV14|NA
CASSQASGNNAIYF
TGTGCCAGCAGCCAAGCGAGCGGCAATAACGCCATATATTTT
>TRBJ1-1|NA|TRBV9|TRBD1
CASSARGTDIYTEAFF
TGTGCCAGCAGCGCCCGAGGGACAGACATCTACACTGAAGCTTTCTTT
>TRBJ2-7|few|TRBV4-1|NA
CASSQFDNSYEQYF
TGCGCCAGCAGCCAGTTCGACAATAGCTACGAGCAGTACTTC
>TRBJ2-1|NA|TRBV7-3|NA
CSSSPRDSTYNEQFF
TGTTCCAGCAGCCCCCGGGACTCCACCTACAATGAGCAGTTCTTC
>TRBJ2-7|NA|TRBV7-7|NA
CASSLGTPPYEQYF
TGTGCCAGCAGCTTAGGCACACCCCCCTACGAGCAGTACTTC
>TRBJ2-5|NA|TRBV9|NA
CASSSPGGNQETQYF
TGTGCCAGCAGCTCCCCAGGAGGGAACCAAGAGACCCAGTACTTC
>TRBJ2-5|NA|TRBV2|NA
CASTRQQETQYF
TGTGCCAGCACGAGGCAGCAAGAGACCCAGTACTTC
>TRBJ2-7|NA|TRBV23-1|NA
CASSQPTGTYEQYF
TGCGCCAGCAGTCAGCCAACCGGGACTTACGAGCAGTACTTC
>TRBJ2-5|NA|TRBV27|TRBD2
CASSFGGGAAETQYF
TGTGCCAGCAGTTTCGGCGGGGGGGCGGCAGAGACCCAGTACTTC
>TRBJ2-5|NA|TRBV5-1|NA
CASSPRGVGETQYF
TGCGCCAGCAGCCCCCGCGGTGTGGGAGAGACCCAGTACTTC